Shown below are 20 T cell receptor beta chains from a single sample sequenced in a study of blood T cell repertoires in COVID-19. Clones were read by immunoSEQ multiplex PCR, and TCRdb kept only the in-frame ones, dropping some. Counted here are roughly 150,000 clones, around four fifths occurring once; the ten biggest clones make up roughly 20%. The sample taken for sequencing was peripheral blood. These receptors originate from a woman in her 70s who had recovered from COVID-19.

The genes are TRBV4-1 and TRBJ2-1; TRBD2 matches 7 bases. From germline, CDR1 is MGHRA and CDR2 YSYEKL. Trimming at V came to 1 base and at J to 7 bases, leaving 13 bases not matched to a gene. The CDR3 runs to 17 residues. DNA for the CDR3: TGCGCCAGCAGCCAAGCCCGGGTAGCGGGCCCAGGGAATGAGCAGTTCTTC. Its translation is CASSQARVAGPGNEQFF.

The chain has TRBV10-3 and TRBJ1-2; tentative D call: TRBD1 (6 bases). The V end lost 2 bases, the J end lost 4 bases, and 14 bases lay between the germline ends. Germline values: CDR1 ENHRY, CDR2 SYGVKD. CDR3 length: 15 amino acids. The chain's CDR3 is CAISEGIQGPYGYTF. The DNA of the CDR3 is TGTGCCATCAGTGAGGGGATACAGGGCCCCTATGGCTACACCTTC.

This chain uses TRBV14 with TRBJ2-5; maybe TRBD2 (8 bases). Germline V gene sequence: CDR1 SGHDN, CDR2 FVKESK. Trimming removed 4 bases at V and 1 base at J, with 22 bases between. The CDR3 length is 18 residues. The DNA of the CDR3 is TGTGCCAGCAGCCCGGAACAGGGGTCGGGGGGGATCCAAGAGACCCAGTACTTC. It specifies CASSPEQGSGGIQETQYF.

The chain uses TRBV7-9 and TRBJ2-4; weak D call: TRBD2 (6 bases). V lost 1 base and J lost 8, with 15 bases in between. In germline, CDR1 is SEHNR, CDR2 FQNEAQ (reference sequence). The CDR3 covers 15 residues. The CDR3 nucleotides are TGTGCCAGCAGCTTAGATCGAGGAGGGGCGGACATTCAGTACTTC. Translated, it gives CASSLDRGGADIQYF.

This chain links TRBV27 with TRBJ2-2, with D tentatively TRBD2 (5 bases). CDR1 and CDR2 (germline): MNHEY, SMNVEV (reference sequence). V lost 3 bases and J 4 bases, leaving 12 bases between the germline ends. CDR3 length: 15 amino acids. The CDR3 bases are TGTGCCAGCAGTTTTCGGGCGGCGGGCACCGGGGAGCTGTTTTTT. Its protein is CASSFRAAGTGELFF.

This clone was detected a few times. This chain connects TRBV4-3 to TRBJ1-6, with D possibly being TRBD1 (5 bases). V dropped 2 bases and J dropped 9 bases, with 14 bases sitting between them. This CDR3 comprises 15 residues. Germline loops: CDR1 LGHNA, CDR2 YSLEER. As DNA, the CDR3 is TGCGCCAGCAGCCAATCGGGAGGGGAGGCTTCACCCCTCCACTTT. This translates into CASSQSGGEASPLHF.

This clone was seen a few times. V usage is TRBV7-9 and J usage is TRBJ2-2; a weak D match, TRBD2 (5 bases). The CDR3 is made up of 18 amino acids. CDR1 and CDR2 from the germline V gene are SEHNR and FQNEAQ (reference sequence). V lost 5 bases and J lost 1, with 20 bases in between. CDR3 bases: TGTGCCAGCAGCCCACCACCGTGGGAGCGGAAGAACACCGGGGAGCTGTTTTTT. Protein product: CASSPPPWERKNTGELFF.

CDR3 nucleotide sequence: TGTGCCAGCAGTTTTGGGACAGCTGGGAATGAGCAGTTCTTC. Translating it yields CASSFGTAGNEQFF. The chain employs TRBV27 and TRBJ2-1, with 7 nucleotides matching TRBD1. V gave up 3 bases and J gave up 7 bases; unmatched junction bases: 6. Germline V gene lookup returns CDR1 MNHEY and CDR2 SMNVEV (reference sequence). This CDR3 contains 14 residues.

This chain links TRBV30 with TRBJ2-3, with 10 nucleotides matching TRBD2. Trimming took 5 bases from V and 4 from J; bases not matched to a gene: 6. The CDR3 covers 14 residues. The germline V gene encodes CDR1 GTSNPN and CDR2 SVGIG (reference sequence). The CDR3: CAWSPGLAADTQYF. In nucleotides, the CDR3 is TGTGCCTGGTCCCCAGGACTAGCGGCAGATACGCAGTATTTT.

The chain has TRBV3-1 (or the pseudogene TRBV3-2) and TRBJ2-3; no clear D. Trimming took 1 base from V and 4 from J, leaving 3 bases between them. This CDR3 contains 12 residues. Germline V CDR1 and CDR2: LGHDT, YNNKEL (reference sequence). The CDR3 sequence is CASSQAADTQYF. The CDR3 DNA reads as TGTGCCAGCAGCCAAGCCGCAGATACGCAGTATTTT.

This sequence joins TRBV11-2 and TRBJ1-6; the D gene is possibly TRBD1 (6 bases). V lost 5 bases to trimming and J lost 13 bases, with 9 bases between them. Germline-derived CDR1 and CDR2 are SGHAT and FQNNGV. The CDR3 length is 11 residues. The CDR3 DNA sequence: TGTGCCAGCAGCCGAAGGGGGCCCCTCCACTTT. The encoded protein is CASSRRGPLHF.

This chain joins TRBV19 and TRBJ2-3, with TRBD2 matching 7 bases. Germline CDR1 and CDR2: LNHDA and SQIVND (reference sequence). The V segment lost 3 bases and the J segment 5 bases; nucleotides outside the gene matches: 2. The CDR3 is made up of 13 amino acids. CDR3 in DNA: TGTGCCAGTAGTATTCGGGAGGTAGATACGCAGTATTTT. Translating gives CASSIREVDTQYF.

The chain recombines TRBV5-1 with TRBJ1-5; maybe TRBD1 (5 bases). V lost 4 bases and J 5 bases, leaving 13 bases between the germline ends. There are 14 residues in the CDR3. Germline CDR1 SGHRS, CDR2 YFSETQ. The CDR3 region has the DNA TGCGCCAGCAGCCCTCAGGGTGGGGATCAGCCCCAGCATTTT. Translation: CASSPQGGDQPQHF.

V gene TRBV9 combines with J gene TRBJ2-1, with D maybe TRBD2 (6 bases). Germline V gene lookup returns CDR1 SGDLS and CDR2 YYNGEE. V dropped 4 bases and J dropped 5 bases, with 10 bases sitting between them. This CDR3 is 13 amino acids long. This chain's CDR3 is CASSWGTDNEQFF. In DNA, the CDR3 is TGTGCCAGCAGCTGGGGGACTGACAATGAGCAGTTCTTC.

This CDR3 reads CAISGRDPGAGEQYF. The CDR3 nucleotides read TGTGCCATCAGTGGGCGGGACCCGGGAGCTGGGGAGCAGTACTTC. This chain links TRBV10-3 with TRBJ2-7; a weak D match, TRBD2 (6 bases). CDR1 is ENHRY, CDR2 SYGVKD, per germline. V was pared by 4 bases and J by 7 bases, with 20 bases between. The CDR3 totals 15 residues.

To note about this clone: A junction boundary mismatches the germline segment, possibly from a read error. V and J are TRBV27 and TRBJ2-7, with TRBD1 matching 9 bases. CDR3 size: 13 residues. The germline V gene has CDR1 MNHEY and CDR2 SMNVEV (reference sequence). DNA for the CDR3: TGTGCCAGCGCCCCTCTACTGGGACAGGGAAGACACTTC. Translating gives CASAPLLGQGRHF.

The rearrangement links TRBV2 to TRBJ1-1, with 10 bases matching TRBD1. V lost 4 bases to trimming and J lost 3 bases; unmatched junction nucleotides: 2. Germline CDR1 SNHLY, CDR2 FYNNEI. The CDR3 totals 14 residues. The CDR3 here is CASSGGQGHTEAFF. In DNA, the CDR3 is TGTGCCAGCAGTGGGGGACAGGGGCACACTGAAGCTTTCTTT.

This clone was counted only a few times. The V and J genes are TRBV4-2 and TRBJ2-1; TRBD2 matches 13 bases. CDR3 length: 20 residues. Germline CDR1 LGHNA, CDR2 YNFKEQ. V lost 2 bases to trimming and J lost 8 bases; unmatched junction nucleotides: 18. The CDR3 coding sequence is TGTGCCAGCAGCCAAAGGTTTGGACTAGCGGGAGAGGGGGTCGCGGATGAGCAGTTCTTC. Protein sequence: CASSQRFGLAGEGVADEQFF.

This rearrangement joins TRBV6-5 to TRBJ1-1, with D tentatively TRBD1 (5 bases). V dropped 6 bases and J dropped 5 bases, with 10 bases sitting between them. Germline V gene data show CDR1 as MNHEY and CDR2 as SVGAGI. The CDR3 runs 12 residues. The CDR3 nucleotides are TGTGCCAGCAGCACAGGAAATACTGAAGCTTTCTTT. It codes for CASSTGNTEAFF.

The chain uses TRBV7-6 and TRBJ2-5; the D gene is possibly TRBD2 (6 bases). CDR3 length: 13 amino acids. Per the germline V gene, CDR1 is SGHVS and CDR2 is FNYEAQ. The germline V and J ends were trimmed by 2 bases and 5 bases, with 9 bases remaining between them. CDR3 residues: CASSLLEGETQYF. The CDR3 DNA follows: TGTGCCAGCAGCTTACTGGAGGGGGAGACCCAGTACTTC.